These 23 T cell receptor beta chains were sequenced from one sample in a study of response to subunit inactivated influenza vaccine. Using its own MiXCR run on the RT-PCR reads, TCRdb lists one record per CDR3 protein. The table shows 500,000 to 600,000 distinct CDR3 sequences, with about 10% occurring only once. The sample was also linked to a second study, of T cells expressing NK-cell markers. According to that study: 5'RACE template switching built TCR beta cDNA with unique molecular identifiers.

The specimen was PBMCs from blood, collected on the day of vaccination. Source of these receptors: a man between 45 and 60 years old who received an inactivated influenza vaccine.

This clonotype was seen only a few times. The CDR3 sequence: CASSLLGGRGSNQPQHF. The CDR3 DNA reads TGTGCCAGCAGTCTTCTGGGGGGGAGGGGAAGCAATCAGCCCCAGCATTTT. The V call is TRBV27, the J call TRBJ1-5; possible D gene TRBD1, 5 bases. V gave up 5 bases and J gave up 1 base, with 18 bases separating them. CDR1 and CDR2 from the germline V gene are MNHEY and SMNVEV (reference sequence). The CDR3 is made up of 17 amino acids.

This clonotype was found a few times. This chain joins TRBV7-8 and TRBJ2-5; D could derive from TRBD1 or TRBD2 (6 bases each). The length of the CDR3 is 16 residues. V was cut by 1 base and J by 5 bases, with 17 bases left in between. CDR1 and CDR2 (germline): SGHVS, FQNEAQ. The CDR3 region is CASSLGAGEVRETQYF. As DNA, the CDR3 is TGTGCCAGCAGCTTAGGTGCAGGGGAGGTGAGGGAGACCCAGTACTTC. The full variable domain, in which reference TRBV7-8 and TRBJ2-5 provide the parts outside the CDR3, is GAGVSQSPRYKVAKRGQDVALRCDPISGHVSLFWYQQALGQGPEFLTYFQNEAQLDKSGLPSDRFFAERPEGSVSTLKIQRTQQEDSAVYLCASSLGAGEVRETQYFGPGTRLLVL.

This clonotype was counted between two and nine times. The chain links TRBV5-6 to TRBJ2-1, with D unclear. The CDR3 is 15 amino acids. The germline V gene has CDR1 SGHDT and CDR2 YYEEEE. The germline V and J ends were trimmed by 4 bases and 0 bases, with 11 bases remaining between them. The CDR3 spells CASSQLYYSYNEQFF. The CDR3 bases are TGTGCCAGCAGCCAACTTTACTACTCCTACAATGAGCAGTTCTTC.

The chain links TRBV12-3 or TRBV12-4 to TRBJ2-7; TRBD1 matches 7 bases. The V segment lost 7 bases and the J segment 1 base; nucleotides outside the gene matches: 7. The CDR3 is made up of 14 amino acids. As DNA, the CDR3 is TGTGCCAGCACCAGACAGGGTCGGTCCTACGAGCAGTACTTC. This sequence encodes CASTRQGRSYEQYF.

The gene calls are TRBV12-3 or TRBV12-4 and TRBJ1-4; 8 bases match TRBD1. The V and J ends lost 5 bases and 10 bases, in that order; junction bases with no gene match: 12. This CDR3 is 15 amino acids long. The CDR3 bases are TGTGCCAGCAGTCCAGGACAGGGTGGGAGGGTAAAACTGTTTTTT. Translated, it gives CASSPGQGGRVKLFF.

The chain combines TRBV3-1 with TRBJ2-7; D perhaps matches TRBD1 (5 bases). The CDR3 extends over 12 amino acids. Trimming removed 0 bases at V and 9 bases at J, with 9 bases between. Germline V lookup: CDR1 LGHDT, CDR2 YNNKEL (reference sequence). The CDR3 DNA follows: TGTGCCAGCAGCCAAGATCGACAGACGCAGTACTTC. This gives the protein CASSQDRQTQYF.

V gene TRBV6-2 or TRBV6-3 combines with J gene TRBJ2-7; TRBD1 or TRBD2 may be the D gene (5 bases each). This CDR3 has 13 amino acids. The germline V gene has CDR1 MNHEY and CDR2 SVGEGT. V lost 10 bases and J lost 4, with 17 bases in between. CDR3 sequence reads: CANGRGVAYEQYF. The CDR3 bases are TGTGCCAACGGTAGGGGAGTTGCTTACGAGCAGTACTTC.

This chain uses TRBV10-3 with TRBJ2-7; TRBD1 matches at 7 bases. V was clipped by 3 bases and J by 0 bases; unmatched bases: 5. The CDR3 totals 15 residues. Looked up from germline, CDR1 is ENHRY and CDR2 is SYGVKD. The CDR3 region has the DNA TGTGCCATCAGTGACAGGGGGACCTCCTCCTACGAGCAGTACTTC. This encodes CAISDRGTSSYEQYF.

The chain joins TRBV4-1 to TRBJ1-5; D is ambiguous. V lost 4 bases to trimming and J lost 5 bases, with 9 bases between them. The CDR3 length is 13 residues. Germline assignment: CDR1 MGHRA and CDR2 YSYEKL. CDR3 sequence reads: CASSRVEDQPQHF. Written as DNA, the CDR3 is TGCGCCAGCAGCCGGGTCGAGGATCAGCCCCAGCATTTT.

The chain uses TRBV4-3 and TRBJ1-4, with a tentative D call TRBD1 (6 bases). With 1 base removed from V and 3 bases from J, the gap between germline ends came to 15 bases. From germline, CDR1 is LGHNA and CDR2 YSLEER. The CDR3 is made up of 17 amino acids. CDR3 amino acids: CASSQGPGAAANEKLFF. In DNA, the CDR3 is TGCGCCAGCAGCCAAGGCCCAGGGGCCGCAGCTAATGAAAAACTGTTTTTT.

The table lists this clonotype with a few counts. V gene TRBV11-2 combines with J gene TRBJ2-3; D unresolved. The CDR3 sequence is 12 residues long. Deletions cut 1 base from V and 5 bases from J, with 4 bases between. Germline V gene lookup returns CDR1 SGHAT and CDR2 FQNNGV. The CDR3 DNA sequence: TGTGCCAGCAGCTTAGTGGTAGATACGCAGTATTTT. This translates into CASSLVVDTQYF.

The sample holds a few counts of this clonotype. The chain couples TRBV29-1 to TRBJ2-1; possibly TRBD1 or TRBD2 for D (6 bases each). The germline V and J ends were trimmed by 7 bases and 0 bases, with 19 bases remaining between them. Germline-derived CDR1 and CDR2 are SQVTM and ANQGSEA. There are 16 residues in the CDR3. The CDR3 region is CSALGGGRASYNEQFF. The CDR3 coding sequence is TGCAGCGCTTTGGGGGGCGGCCGAGCCTCCTACAATGAGCAGTTCTTC.

The chain recombines TRBV11-2 with TRBJ2-3; 10 bases match TRBD2. J lost 5 bases, V lost 4 bases, and 12 bases had no gene match. Germline CDR1 SGHAT, CDR2 FQNNGV. The length of the CDR3 is 17 residues. The CDR3 DNA reads TGTGCCAGCAGCTCCGGACTAGCGGTCATGACTCTAGATACGCAGTATTTT. Translation: CASSSGLAVMTLDTQYF.

This clonotype was observed a handful of times. The chain is built from TRBV2 and TRBJ1-1; 7 bases agree with TRBD1. Germline V CDR1 and CDR2: SNHLY, FYNNEI. The CDR3 length is 13 residues. Trimming at V came to 5 bases and at J to 4 bases, leaving 4 bases not matched to a gene. The DNA of the CDR3 is TGTGCCAGCAGTTCGACAGGGACCACTGAAGCTTTCTTT. Translating it yields CASSSTGTTEAFF. Based on the CDR3 plus reference TRBV2 and TRBJ1-1, the full variable domain is EPEVTQTPSHQVTQMGQEVILRCVPISNHLYFYWYRQILGQKVEFLVSFYNNEISEKSEIFDDQFSVERPDGSNFTLKIRSTKLEDSAMYFCASSSTGTTEAFFGQGTRLTVV.

This clonotype was recorded many times. The rearrangement uses TRBV7-2 and TRBJ2-7; D perhaps matches TRBD1 (6 bases). This CDR3 region has 13 residues. V shed 2 bases and J shed 7 bases, with 12 bases lying between them. Per the germline V gene, CDR1 is SGHTA and CDR2 is FQGNSA. CDR3 sequence: CASSLTRGGEQYF. In nucleotides, the CDR3 is TGTGCCAGCAGCTTAACCAGGGGCGGTGAGCAGTACTTC.

The J gene is TRBJ1-1, the V gene TRBV7-8; D ambiguous. The CDR3 extends over 16 amino acids. Looked up from germline, CDR1 is SGHVS and CDR2 is FQNEAQ. Trimming removed 0 bases at V and 4 bases at J, with 15 bases between. The CDR3: CASSLAFVGVSTEAFF. The CDR3 DNA follows: TGTGCCAGCAGCTTAGCTTTCGTTGGAGTCAGCACTGAAGCTTTCTTT.

This clonotype was detected a few times. The rearrangement links TRBV20-1 to TRBJ1-2; D not resolved. Trimming cost V 0 bases and J 5 bases, with 13 bases left between them. Germline CDR1 reads DFQATT; CDR2 reads SNEGSKA (reference sequence). The CDR3 spans 14 residues. The CDR3 region has the DNA TGCAGTGCTAGAGATAAAATTCAGTTATATGGCTACACCTTC. Encoded protein: CSARDKIQLYGYTF.

The CDR3 DNA reads TGTGCCACCAGTGATGGCAACTTGGGGGATACGCAGTATTTT. It codes for CATSDGNLGDTQYF. The chain carries TRBV24-1 and TRBJ2-3; D is undetermined. The CDR3 sequence is 14 residues long. V gave up 3 bases and J gave up 6 bases, with 12 bases separating them. The germline V gene encodes CDR1 KGHDR and CDR2 SFDVKD.

In this sample, this clonotype turned up a few times. The V gene is TRBV4-3, the J gene TRBJ2-1; 8 nucleotides agree with TRBD1. The V gene end was trimmed by 3 bases and the J gene end by 8 bases; junction bases not matched to a gene: 6. Looked up from germline, CDR1 is LGHNA and CDR2 is YSLEER. This CDR3 has 14 amino acids. The CDR3 region has the DNA TGCGCCAGCAGCCAGGTCAGGGGGCAGGATGAGCAGTTCTTC. Protein: CASSQVRGQDEQFF.

CDR3 nucleotides: TGCACCAGCAGCCAAGTGGCCGGGGCGGGAGTAACAGATACGCAGTATTTT. This codes for CTSSQVAGAGVTDTQYF. The V gene is TRBV1, the J gene TRBJ2-3; whether TRBD2, the table's D call, matches the DNA was not checked. TRBV1 counts as a pseudogene. The CDR3 is 17 residues long.

This clonotype was observed a single time. The V and J genes are TRBV6-2 or TRBV6-3 and TRBJ2-2, with TRBD2 matching over 7 bases. The CDR3 totals 15 residues. With 5 bases clipped from V and 4 bases from J, the junction kept 7 bases outside the gene matches. Germline CDR1 is MNHEY and CDR2 is SVGEGT. CDR3 in amino acids: CASSGLGAGTGELFF. CDR3 sequence (DNA): TGTGCCAGCAGTGGACTAGGGGCGGGCACCGGGGAGCTGTTTTTT.

The V and J genes are TRBV29-1 and TRBJ2-7, with 7 bases matching TRBD2. CDR1 SQVTM and CDR2 ANQGSEA come from the germline V gene. This CDR3 has 14 amino acids. The V and J ends lost 4 bases and 3 bases, in that order; junction bases with no gene match: 9. The CDR3 region has the DNA TGCAGCGTTGGGGCTAGCGGACTCCTCTACGAGCAGTACTTC. Its protein is CSVGASGLLYEQYF.

In its sample, this clonotype was seen a few times. V and J are TRBV28 and TRBJ2-3; TRBD1 matches 10 bases. Germline V gives CDR1 MDHEN, CDR2 SYDVKM. The CDR3 contains 17 residues. V shed 7 bases, J shed 4 bases, and the junction held 14 bases outside the gene matches. Here the CDR3 reads CASTPWPGQGTPDTQYF. In DNA, the CDR3 is TGTGCCAGCACCCCCTGGCCGGGACAGGGGACCCCAGATACGCAGTATTTT.